The entry that follows covers one T cell receptor (beta chain) sequence. Antigen: not known. The data were obtained in a study of early stage breast cancer tumors. Study-level information: Most invasive tumors, about 75% of the 16, were ER+/PR+/HER2-.

The V end lost 5 bases, the J end lost 0 bases, and 5 bases lay between the germline ends. Germline CDR1 is MDHEN and CDR2 is SYDVKM. The CDR3 length is 12 residues. Points from the study as a whole: Compared with adjacent normal breast, tumors showed 2 to 2.5-fold denser, more clonal T cells.

Clones were read by immunoSEQ multiplex PCR, and TCRdb kept only the in-frame ones, dropping some. The profile shows around 14,000 clones, around three quarters of them singletons. This sequence was found in a person aged 50-59 years with breast cancer. The chain employs TRBV28 and TRBJ2-7; the D is unclear. Material for sequencing was normal breast tissue next to the tumor. In DNA form, the CDR3 reads TGTGCCAGCAGTCCGCCCTCCTACGAGCAGTACTTC. Translating gives CASSPPSYEQYF.